Presented here are 27 T cell receptor beta chains from one specimen sequenced in a study of OX40 agonist ivuxolimab in advanced cancers. Some clones are missing from TCRdb's copy, which holds only in-frame ones; the method was immunoSEQ multiplex PCR. The sample lists about 33,000 clones, around 85% occurring once. This sample comprised CD4+ or CD8+ T cells sorted from blood, obtained in a trial of the OX40 agonist ivuxolimab. The origin of the receptors is an adult with an advanced solid tumor such as melanoma, head and neck, liver or kidney cancer.

The chain couples TRBV10-2 to TRBJ1-4, with unresolved D. The V and J ends lost 0 bases and 4 bases respectively, with 9 bases between them. Looked up from germline, CDR1 is WSHSY and CDR2 is SAAADI. This CDR3 spans 15 amino acids. CDR3 protein: CASSESLANNEKLFF. CDR3 nucleotides: TGCGCCAGCAGTGAGTCACTGGCCAATAATGAAAAACTGTTTTTT.

This chain links TRBV7-9 with TRBJ2-2; 10 bases map to TRBD1. Germline lookup yields CDR1 SEHNR and CDR2 FQNEAQ (reference sequence). The V gene end was trimmed by 4 bases and the J gene end by 5 bases; junction bases not matched to a gene: 7. The CDR3 runs to 16 residues. The CDR3, as DNA: TGTGCCAGCAGCTACCGACAGGGGGCTGATACCGGGGAGCTGTTTTTT. Translation gives CASSYRQGADTGELFF. The full variable domain, in which reference TRBV7-9 and TRBJ2-2 provide the parts outside the CDR3, is DTGVSQNPRHKITKRGQNVTFRCDPISEHNRLYWYRQTLGQGPEFLTYFQNEAQLEKSRLLSDRFSAERPKGSFSTLEIQRTEQGDSAMYLCASSYRQGADTGELFFGEGSRLTVL.

The rearrangement links TRBV28 to TRBJ1-3; 10 bases match TRBD1. CDR1 is MDHEN and CDR2 is SYDVKM in the germline V gene. V lost 5 bases, J lost 3 bases, and 4 bases stayed unmatched. The length of the CDR3 is 15 residues. CDR3: CASSMGTGDGNTIYF. DNA for the CDR3: TGTGCCAGCAGTATGGGGACAGGGGATGGAAACACCATATATTTT.

This clone has just one count. Here the CDR3 reads CASSGTGYTGELFF. The CDR3 bases are TGTGCCAGCAGCGGGACAGGATACACCGGGGAGCTGTTTTTT. The rearrangement links TRBV7-3 to TRBJ2-2; 8 bases align to TRBD1. The CDR3 runs to 14 residues. Germline V gene data show CDR1 as SGHTA and CDR2 as FQGTGA. Trimming at V came to 5 bases and at J to 3 bases, leaving 2 bases not matched to a gene. Full variable domain (missing parts from reference TRBV7-3 and TRBJ2-2): GAGVSQTPSNKVTEKGKYVELRCDPISGHTALYWYRQSLGQGPEFLIYFQGTGAADDSGLPNDRFFAVRPEGSVSTLKIQRTERGDSAVYLCASSGTGYTGELFFGEGSRLTVL.

This chain joins TRBV7-2 and TRBJ2-7, with 11 bases aligning to TRBD2. CDR1 is SGHTA and CDR2 is FQGNSA in the germline V gene. V trimming: 3 bases; J trimming: 1 base; junction bases outside the gene matches: 2. The CDR3 extends over 15 amino acids. The CDR3 is CASSFTSGGSYEQYF. The DNA for the CDR3 is TGTGCCAGCAGCTTCACTAGCGGGGGTTCCTACGAGCAGTACTTC.

This clone was found once. This chain joins TRBV27 and TRBJ2-5; 11 nucleotides match TRBD1. The J call is uncertain, as TRBJ2-7 better fits the DNA end. CDR1 and CDR2 (germline): MNHEY, SMNVEV (reference sequence). The CDR3 contains 14 residues. CDR3 sequence reads: CASRGTGGSYEQYF. CDR3 DNA: TGTGCCAGCAGGGGGACAGGGGGCTCCTACGAGCAGTACTTC.

The chain recombines TRBV4-1 with TRBJ2-2, with 7 positions matching TRBD1. Germline CDR1 is MGHRA and CDR2 is YSYEKL. This CDR3 is built from 15 residues. With 5 bases clipped from V and 2 bases from J, the junction kept 5 bases outside the gene matches. CDR3 amino acids: CASSYDRANTGELFF. In DNA, the CDR3 is TGCGCCAGCAGCTATGACAGGGCCAACACCGGGGAGCTGTTTTTT.

The chain joins TRBV10-1 to TRBJ2-1, with 14 bases lining up with TRBD2. This CDR3 contains 17 residues. Germline loops: CDR1 WNHNN, CDR2 SYGVQD (reference sequence). The V gene end was trimmed by 2 bases and the J gene end by 5 bases; junction bases not matched to a gene: 5. For the CDR3, the DNA is TGCGCCAGCAGTGAGGGACTAGCGGGGGGCCCGGACAATGAGCAGTTCTTC. This encodes CASSEGLAGGPDNEQFF.

The chain combines TRBV4-1 with TRBJ2-7; 10 nucleotides agree with TRBD2. The CDR3 is made up of 17 amino acids. CDR1 MGHRA and CDR2 YSYEKL come from the germline V gene. The J segment lost 3 bases and the V segment lost 1 base, leaving 9 bases of the junction unmatched. CDR3 in DNA: TGCGCCAGCAGCCAAGGGGTTAGCGGGGGGCCTCTCTACGAGCAGTACTTC. It codes for CASSQGVSGGPLYEQYF.

The V call is TRBV5-5, the J call TRBJ1-4, with D possibly matching TRBD1 (5 bases). The V and J ends lost 0 bases and 7 bases respectively, with 10 bases between them. Germline values: CDR1 SGHKS, CDR2 YYEKEE (reference sequence). This CDR3 region has 14 residues. For the CDR3, the DNA is TGTGCCAGCAGCTTGGGTGGGGCCGGTGAAAAACTGTTTTTT. It codes for CASSLGGAGEKLFF.

The V call is TRBV7-2, the J call TRBJ2-3; a weak D match, TRBD2 (5 bases). V lost 5 bases to trimming and J lost 6 bases, with 12 bases between them. Germline V lookup: CDR1 SGHTA, CDR2 FQGNSA. The CDR3 has 13 amino acids. CDR3 sequence (DNA): TGTGCCAGCAGCCGGCAGAGGGTCGATACGCAGTATTTT. It specifies CASSRQRVDTQYF.

The V and J genes are TRBV7-2 and TRBJ2-3; D is uncertain. This CDR3 region has 15 residues. Germline V CDR1 and CDR2: SGHTA, FQGNSA. V lost 1 base to trimming and J lost 2 bases, with 10 bases between them. Written as DNA, the CDR3 is TGTGCCAGCAGCTTAGTTGCGGTTATCACAGATACGCAGTATTTT. Translating it yields CASSLVAVITDTQYF.

This sequence joins TRBV12-5 and TRBJ2-1, with TRBD2 identical over 13 bases. The CDR3 is made up of 18 amino acids. Trimming removed 6 bases from V and 0 bases from J; junction bases left unmatched: 8. Looked up from germline, CDR1 is LGHNT and CDR2 is FRNRAP. The CDR3 protein is CASGLRTSGGSSYNEQFF. CDR3 DNA sequence: TGTGCTAGTGGCCTTCGGACTAGCGGGGGAAGCTCCTACAATGAGCAGTTCTTC.

This chain links TRBV5-1 with TRBJ2-4; perhaps D is TRBD1 or TRBD2 (5 bases each). Germline V gene lookup returns CDR1 SGHRS and CDR2 YFSETQ. V lost 1 base and J lost 3, with 14 bases in between. The CDR3 contains 16 residues. This CDR3 reads CASSLYGGEVKNIQYF. CDR3 DNA sequence: TGCGCCAGCAGCTTGTATGGGGGAGAGGTCAAAAACATTCAGTACTTC.

The V gene is TRBV19, the J gene TRBJ1-5; D is unresolved. This CDR3 spans 14 amino acids. Deletions cut 1 base from V and 10 bases from J, with 14 bases between. The germline CDR1 and CDR2 sequences are LNHDA and SQIVND (reference sequence). This CDR3 is CASSIAGMARPQHF. The CDR3 nucleotides are TGTGCCAGTAGTATAGCGGGGATGGCCCGTCCCCAGCATTTT.

This rearrangement joins TRBV6-5 to TRBJ1-1; 9 bases agree with TRBD1. V dropped 5 bases and J dropped 4; count of bases not matched to a gene: 8. This CDR3 is built from 15 residues. CDR1 MNHEY and CDR2 SVGAGI come from the germline V gene. The CDR3 loop is CASSAQGAVGTEAFF. The CDR3 nucleotides are TGTGCCAGCAGTGCACAGGGGGCGGTGGGCACTGAAGCTTTCTTT.

The chain carries TRBV6-1 and TRBJ2-3, with TRBD2 matching 11 bases. CDR1 is MNHNS, CDR2 SASEGT, per germline. The CDR3 loop spans 16 amino acids. V shed 4 bases, J shed 2 bases, and the junction held 5 bases outside the gene matches. For the CDR3, the DNA is TGTGCCAGCAGTGGGCTAGCGGGGGGCTTCACAGATACGCAGTATTTT. It translates to CASSGLAGGFTDTQYF.

The rearrangement uses TRBV10-3 and TRBJ2-6; the match to TRBD2 covers 15 bases. The CDR3 has 18 residues. Germline assignment: CDR1 ENHRY and CDR2 SYGVKD. The trim removed 6 bases at V and 2 bases at J, leaving 5 bases unmatched. The chain's CDR3 is CAISEGLAGGAGANVLTF. As DNA, the CDR3 is TGTGCCATCAGCGAGGGACTAGCGGGGGGTGCTGGGGCCAACGTCCTGACTTTC.

This clone was observed a single time. The rearrangement links TRBV7-9 to TRBJ1-3; TRBD1 is a possible D gene (5 bases). The germline V gene encodes CDR1 SEHNR and CDR2 FQNEAQ (reference sequence). V was cut by 8 bases and J by 4 bases, with 18 bases left in between. The CDR3 is 15 residues long. CDR3 nucleotide sequence: TGTGCCAGCCGGCGGGGCAGGGAATCCGGAAACACCATATATTTT. Encoded protein: CASRRGRESGNTIYF.

For this clone: Without the conserved terminal phenylalanine or tryptophan, this CDR3 likely stems from a read error. Because the CDR3's place on the DNA is in doubt, the DNA is left out and the CDR3 is given as listed by TCRdb. The rearrangement links TRBV20-1 to TRBJ1-2. Germline V gene sequence: CDR1 DFQATT, CDR2 SNEGSKA (reference sequence). The CDR3 totals 11 residues, both ends included. The CDR3 sequence: CSARGGALWAT.

This rearrangement joins TRBV19 to TRBJ1-4; D unclear. Trimming shortened V by 3 bases and J by 6 bases, and 5 bases separated the two germline ends. The CDR3 is 12 residues long. Germline CDR1 is LNHDA and CDR2 is SQIVND (reference sequence). The CDR3: CASSIPYEKLFF. In DNA, the CDR3 is TGTGCCAGTAGTATTCCCTATGAAAAACTGTTTTTT.

The rearrangement links TRBV19 to TRBJ2-2, with 7 bases that match TRBD2. After removal of 2 bases from V and 6 bases from J, the junction contained 6 bases not matched to a gene. The CDR3 is 15 residues long. Germline V gene sequence: CDR1 LNHDA, CDR2 SQIVND (reference sequence). The CDR3 loop is CASSILGEGAGELFF. Here the CDR3 DNA reads TGTGCCAGTAGTATATTGGGGGAGGGAGCCGGGGAGCTGTTTTTT. The entire variable domain, with the rest obtained from reference TRBV19 and TRBJ2-2, is as follows: DGGITQSPKYLFRKEGQNVTLSCEQNLNHDAMYWYRQDPGQGLRLIYYSQIVNDFQKGDIAEGYSVSREKKESFPLTVTSAQKNPTAFYLCASSILGEGAGELFFGEGSRLTVL.

The chain uses TRBV19 and TRBJ1-3; D not certain. The CDR3 is 16 residues long. Germline CDR1 LNHDA, CDR2 SQIVND (reference sequence). V lost 7 bases and J lost 0, with 16 bases in between. CDR3 in DNA: TGTGCCAGTAACATTCACACTTCCAGCTCTGGAAACACCATATATTTT. It encodes CASNIHTSSSGNTIYF.

There are a few counts of this clone. The V gene is TRBV2, the J gene TRBJ1-5; D ambiguous. V was clipped by 4 bases and J by 5 bases, with 9 bases between them. Germline V gene data show CDR1 as SNHLY and CDR2 as FYNNEI. The CDR3 length is 13 residues. The chain's CDR3 is CASSVRDDQPQHF. CDR3 nucleotides: TGTGCCAGCAGTGTCCGAGACGATCAGCCCCAGCATTTT.

The chain uses TRBV19 and TRBJ1-1, with unresolved D. V was clipped by 7 bases and J by 3 bases, with 12 bases between them. The CDR3 runs to 13 residues. In germline, CDR1 is LNHDA, CDR2 SQIVND (reference sequence). This CDR3 is CASMTFGDTEAFF. CDR3 bases: TGTGCCAGTATGACCTTCGGGGACACTGAAGCTTTCTTT. The complete variable domain, with remaining parts taken from reference TRBV19 and TRBJ1-1, reads DGGITQSPKYLFRKEGQNVTLSCEQNLNHDAMYWYRQDPGQGLRLIYYSQIVNDFQKGDIAEGYSVSREKKESFPLTVTSAQKNPTAFYLCASMTFGDTEAFFGQGTRLTVV.

The V gene is TRBV14, the J gene TRBJ2-3, with 9 bases aligning to TRBD2. Unmatched junction bases numbered 13, after V lost 1 base and J lost 8 bases. The germline gives CDR1 SGHDN, CDR2 FVKESK. The CDR3 length is 17 residues. CDR3 protein: CASSQVNSGGPGVTQYF. DNA for the CDR3: TGTGCCAGCAGCCAAGTGAATAGCGGGGGCCCGGGGGTTACGCAGTATTTT.

This chain joins TRBV10-1 and TRBJ2-5; tentatively, D is TRBD1 (5 bases). The DNA matches TRBJ2-7 better at its end, which makes the J call doubtful. Germline CDR1 is WNHNN and CDR2 is SYGVQD (reference sequence). This CDR3 contains 12 residues. The CDR3 bases are TGCGCCAGCAGTGATCAGGGTCCCGAGCAGTACTTC. Its protein is CASSDQGPEQYF.